This section outlines one T cell receptor (beta chain) sequence together with its context. With 1 base clipped from V and 7 bases from J, the junction kept 5 bases outside the gene matches. The germline gives CDR1 SGHTA, CDR2 FQGNSA. The CDR3 extends over 15 amino acids. These data are taken from a study of human T cells and chemical hapten exposure. Study in general: During the roughly 25-week study period, patients had diphenylcyclopropenone applied to the scalp every week.

This sample's time point: pre-sensitization, week 0. The treatment was: therapeutic diphenylcyclopropenone sensitization with weekly scalp DPC. The library tagged individual cDNA molecules with unique molecular identifiers. A single record per CDR3 protein comes from TCRdb applying MiXCR to the RACE reads. In the table there are approximately 260,000 distinct CDR3 sequences, 7.5% to 9% of which are singletons. The chain is built from TRBV7-2 and TRBJ1-2, with 11 nucleotides matching TRBD1. The specimen comprised whole blood, sampled in connection with sensitization to the hapten diphenylcyclopropenone (DPC). The source is a man between 18 and 29 years old with alopecia areata. Some clones in this sample may be carry-over from other donors' samples. CDR3 residues: CASSLGRTGGLGYTF. In nucleotides, the CDR3 is TGTGCCAGCAGCTTAGGGCGGACAGGGGGCCTTGGCTACACCTTC.